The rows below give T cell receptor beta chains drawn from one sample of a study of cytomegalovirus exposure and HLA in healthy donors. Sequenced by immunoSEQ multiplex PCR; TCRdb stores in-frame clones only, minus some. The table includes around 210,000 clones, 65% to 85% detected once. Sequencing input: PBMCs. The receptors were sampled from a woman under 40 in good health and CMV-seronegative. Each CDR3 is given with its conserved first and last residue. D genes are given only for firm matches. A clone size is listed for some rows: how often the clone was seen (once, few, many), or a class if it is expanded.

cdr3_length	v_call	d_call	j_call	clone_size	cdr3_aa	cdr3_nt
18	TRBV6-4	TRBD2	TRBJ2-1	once	CASSHISGTSGSVNEQFF	TGTGCCAGCAGCCATATCTCCGGGACTAGCGGGAGTGTAAATGAGCAGTTCTTC
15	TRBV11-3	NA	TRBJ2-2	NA	CASSLSQGGSGELFF	TGTGCCAGCAGCTTAAGTCAGGGTGGTTCCGGGGAGCTGTTTTTT
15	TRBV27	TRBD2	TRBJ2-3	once	CASSPRDYSTDTQYF	TGTGCCAGCAGCCCGAGGGACTATAGCACAGATACGCAGTATTTT
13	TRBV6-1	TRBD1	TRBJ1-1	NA	CASSRQGTTEAFF	TGTGCCAGCAGCCGACAGGGGACGACTGAAGCTTTCTTT
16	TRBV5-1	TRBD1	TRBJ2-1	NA	CASSPGWTGQYNEQFF	TGCGCCAGCAGCCCAGGATGGACAGGGCAGTACAATGAGCAGTTCTTC
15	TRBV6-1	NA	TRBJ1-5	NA	CASSDSPGGNQPQHF	TGTGCCAGCAGTGATAGCCCAGGGGGCAATCAGCCCCAGCATTTT
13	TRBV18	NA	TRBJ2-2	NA	CASSGRNTGELFF	TGTGCCAGCTCAGGCCGAAACACCGGGGAGCTGTTTTTT
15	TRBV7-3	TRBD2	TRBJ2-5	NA	CASGIAGGIQETQYF	TGTGCCAGCGGAATAGCGGGGGGGATTCAAGAGACCCAGTACTTC
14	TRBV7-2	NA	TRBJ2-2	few	CASSFNANTGELFF	TGTGCCAGCAGCTTTAATGCGAACACCGGGGAGCTGTTTTTT
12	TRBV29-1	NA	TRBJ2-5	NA	CSVLAEGASQYF	TGCAGCGTCCTGGCGGAGGGGGCTTCCCAGTACTTC
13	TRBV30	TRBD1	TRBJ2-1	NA	CAWSRDSIGEQFF	TGTGCCTGGTCCCGGGACAGTATCGGTGAGCAGTTCTTC
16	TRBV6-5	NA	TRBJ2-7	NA	CASSYSVDAEVGEQYF	TGTGCCAGCAGTTACTCTGTCGACGCGGAGGTGGGGGAGCAGTACTTC
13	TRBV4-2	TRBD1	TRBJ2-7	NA	CASDSTGLGEQYF	TGTGCCAGCGACTCGACAGGGTTGGGCGAGCAGTACTTC
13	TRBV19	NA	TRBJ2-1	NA	CASSMAGFGEQFF	TGTGCCAGTAGTATGGCGGGTTTCGGTGAGCAGTTCTTC
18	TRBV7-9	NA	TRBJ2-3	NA	CASPPFGLAKVVADTQYF	TGTGCCAGCCCCCCCTTCGGGCTAGCCAAAGTGGTAGCAGATACGCAGTATTTT
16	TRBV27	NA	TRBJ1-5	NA	CASSLSAGESNQPQHF	TGTGCCAGCAGTTTATCGGCAGGGGAAAGCAATCAGCCCCAGCATTTT
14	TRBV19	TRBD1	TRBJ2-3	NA	CATKGDRETDTQYF	TGTGCCACCAAAGGGGACAGGGAAACAGATACGCAGTATTTT
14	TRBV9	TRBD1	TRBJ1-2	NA	CASSAPGQEYGYTF	TGTGCCAGCAGCGCACCCGGACAGGAATATGGCTACACCTTC
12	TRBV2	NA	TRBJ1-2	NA	CASSDPSYGYTF	TGTGCCAGCAGTGACCCGAGCTATGGCTACACCTTC
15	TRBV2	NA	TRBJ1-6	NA	CASSGGLSYNSPLHF	TGTGCCAGCAGTGGAGGACTGTCCTATAATTCACCCCTCCACTTT
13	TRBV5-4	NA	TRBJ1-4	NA	CASSRTAGEKLFF	TGTGCCAGCAGCCGTACCGCGGGGGAAAAACTGTTTTTT
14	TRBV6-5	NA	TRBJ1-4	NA	CASSLQGSNEKLFF	TGTGCCAGCAGTCTCCAGGGCTCTAACGAAAAACTGTTTTTT
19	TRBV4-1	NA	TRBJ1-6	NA	CASSQEIRIPTIYNSPLHF	TGCGCCAGCAGCCAAGAGATCCGGATACCCACTATTTATAATTCACCCCTCCACTTT
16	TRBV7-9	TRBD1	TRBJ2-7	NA	CASSSTDRGPSYEQYF	TGTGCCAGCAGCTCCACGGACAGGGGGCCATCCTACGAGCAGTACTTC
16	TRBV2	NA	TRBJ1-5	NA	CASSQRARYSNQPQHF	TGTGCCAGCAGCCAGAGGGCCAGGTATAGCAATCAGCCCCAGCATTTT
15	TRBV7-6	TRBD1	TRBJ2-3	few	CASRNRGLGTDTQYF	TGTGCCAGCCGAAACAGGGGATTAGGCACAGATACGCAGTATTTT
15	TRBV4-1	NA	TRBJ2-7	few	CASSQEGGLGYEQYF	TGCGCCAGCAGCCAAGAGGGGGGGCTAGGGTACGAGCAGTACTTC
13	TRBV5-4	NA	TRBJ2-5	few	CASSLRASETQYF	TGTGCCAGCAGCTTGAGAGCTTCCGAGACCCAGTACTTC
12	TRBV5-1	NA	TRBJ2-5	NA	CASSLGAGNEYF	TGCGCCAGCAGCTTGGGGGCGGGGAACGAGTACTTC
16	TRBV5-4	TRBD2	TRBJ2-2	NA	CASSFAGTSATGELFF	TGTGCCAGCAGCTTCGCAGGGACTAGCGCCACCGGGGAGCTGTTTTTT
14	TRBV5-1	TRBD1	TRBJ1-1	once	CASGNRGMNTEAFF	TGCGCCAGCGGTAACAGGGGAATGAACACTGAAGCTTTCTTT
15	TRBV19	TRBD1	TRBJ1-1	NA	CASSPPDRGNTEAFF	TGTGCCAGTAGTCCCCCGGACAGGGGTAACACTGAAGCTTTCTTT
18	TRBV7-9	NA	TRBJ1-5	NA	CASSSRPFQTGSTQPQHF	TGTGCCAGCAGCTCTAGACCCTTCCAGACAGGCTCCACTCAGCCCCAGCATTTT
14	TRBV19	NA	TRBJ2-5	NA	CASSIASGAETQYF	TGTGCCAGTAGTATAGCATCTGGGGCAGAGACCCAGTACTTC
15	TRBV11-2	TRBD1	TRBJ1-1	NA	CASSFRGQANTEAFF	TGTGCCAGCAGCTTTAGGGGACAGGCGAACACTGAAGCTTTCTTT
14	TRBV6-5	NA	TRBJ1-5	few	CASSWQYSNQPQHF	TGTGCCAGCAGTTGGCAGTATAGCAATCAGCCCCAGCATTTT
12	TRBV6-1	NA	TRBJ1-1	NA	CASRTSNTEAFF	TGTGCCAGCAGGACTTCGAACACTGAAGCTTTCTTT
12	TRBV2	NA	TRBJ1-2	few	CASHPTGHGYTF	TGTGCCAGTCACCCAACAGGGCATGGCTACACCTTC
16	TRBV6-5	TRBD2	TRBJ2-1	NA	CASSSPTSGSRNEQFF	TGTGCCAGCAGTTCGCCGACTAGCGGCAGCCGGAATGAGCAGTTCTTC
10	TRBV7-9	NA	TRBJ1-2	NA	CAGGGIGYTF	TGTGCGGGGGGTGGGATCGGCTACACCTTC
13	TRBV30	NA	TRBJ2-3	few	CAWSSNPADTQYF	TGTGCCTGGAGTTCCAATCCGGCAGATACGCAGTATTTT
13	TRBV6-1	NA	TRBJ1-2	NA	CASRVRASHGYTF	TGTGCCAGCAGGGTCAGGGCCTCACATGGCTACACCTTC
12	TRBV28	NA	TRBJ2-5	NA	CASSLPQETQYF	TGTGCCAGCAGTCTCCCCCAAGAGACCCAGTACTTC
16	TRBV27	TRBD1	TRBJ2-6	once	CASSGTGVTGANVLTF	TGTGCCAGCAGCGGGACAGGGGTGACTGGGGCCAACGTCCTGACTTTC
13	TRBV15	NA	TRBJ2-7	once	CATSARGNYEQYF	TGTGCCACCAGCGCGAGGGGGAACTACGAGCAGTACTTC
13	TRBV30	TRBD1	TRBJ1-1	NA	CAWSEGTGAEAFF	TGTGCCTGGAGTGAGGGGACAGGGGCTGAAGCTTTCTTT
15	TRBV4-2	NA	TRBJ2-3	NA	CASSQEDYRTDTQYF	TGTGCCAGCAGCCAAGAGGACTATCGCACAGATACGCAGTATTTT
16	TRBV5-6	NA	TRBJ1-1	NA	CASSLGLEGFHWEAFF	TGTGCCAGCAGCTTGGGACTGGAGGGGTTCCACTGGGAAGCTTTCTTT